The table lists the clone carrying this T cell receptor (beta chain) with a few counts. No antigen is known for it. CDR3 length: 14 amino acids. Germline V gene lookup returns CDR1 SEHNR and CDR2 FQNEAQ (reference sequence). After removal of 1 base from V and 6 bases from J, the junction contained 3 bases not matched to a gene. TCRdb re-called the 5' RACE reads through MiXCR, storing one row per CDR3 protein. The data contain over 350,000 distinct CDR3 sequences, approximately 15% of them singletons. The sample originates from a study of T-cell memory formation after mild COVID-19. Study-level points and caveats: Clones that contracted clustered mainly in CM and EM if CD4+ and in EMRA if CD8+.

The rearrangement joins TRBV7-9 to TRBJ2-1; 7 nucleotides agree with TRBD1. This receptor was taken from a man aged 18 to 29 who had mild COVID-19 (a few samples of this study predate the infection). Cell type and time point are not known. Sequencing was carried out using PBMCs or a T cell subset sorted from them (not recorded which). This CDR3 reads CASSLGPGGNEQFF. The CDR3 nucleotides are TGTGCCAGCAGCTTAGGTCCAGGGGGCAATGAGCAGTTCTTC.